This T cell receptor beta chain was recorded in a study of shared clonotypes between healthy human individuals. Study summary: Per donor, three plates held CD4 naive cells, three held CD4 memory, two held CD8 naive and one held CD8 memory.

Broader study findings: When naive CD4 clonotypes were compared across a few donors, around 5% were shared.

CDR3 size: 15 residues. V gave up 1 base and J gave up 2 bases, with 10 bases separating them. Germline V gene data show CDR1 as SGHRS and CDR2 as YFSETQ. All donors were healthy HIV-negative adults lacking recent acute infections or vaccinations. The CD4+ fraction was divided into a CD45RA+ naive subset and a CD45RA-negative memory subset. Assay used: immunoSEQ multiplex PCR; TCRdb lists only in-frame clones, some missing. This sample yields 2 million to 2.5 million clones, of which around 92% are seen a single time; 0.3% to 0.45% belongs to the top ten. Notes on this clone: The antigen remains undetermined.

The chain has TRBV5-1 and TRBJ1-5; a possible D gene is TRBD1 (5 bases). The receptor comes from a man aged 18 to 30 in good health. Some clones in this sample may be carry-over from other donors' samples. Input material: naive CD4+ T cells from PBMCs. Noted subset: CD45RA+ positively selected. For the CDR3, the DNA is TGCGCCAGCAGCTTGCTGGGGGTCGGCAATCAGCCCCAGCATTTT. This codes for CASSLLGVGNQPQHF.